This entry features one TCR beta chain sequence. Sequencing templates came from extracted RNA that was reverse transcribed into cDNA. TCRdb keeps only in-frame clones here, not all; method: immunoSEQ multiplex PCR. The data hold some 150,000 clones, with roughly 60% observed a single time. The data were obtained in a study of CD8+ T cells in alopecia areata. The overall study: The study gave treated patients oral tofacitinib at 5 to 10 mg twice daily. Tofacitinib dosing lasted 6 to 18 months, which was then followed by 6 months off drug.

CDR3 size: 16 residues. Treatment here: oral pan-JAK inhibitor, 5-10 mg twice daily. Alopecia areata patients had lesional scalp punch biopsies and peripheral blood taken from them. V is TRBV21-1 and J is TRBJ1-5; the table's D call, TRBD1, was not checked against the DNA. TRBV21-1 is recorded as a pseudogene. This TCR was sampled from a human donor with alopecia areata. The sequencing used CD4+ T cells sorted from blood, collected at approximately week 60, from a patient treated with tofacitinib. The CDR3 protein is CASSKARDRESRPQHF. Written as DNA, the CDR3 is TGTGCCAGCAGCAAAGCCCGGGACAGGGAGAGTAGGCCCCAGCATTTT.